This TCR beta chain emerged from a study of T cell changes during pregnancy in multiple sclerosis. Clones were read by immunoSEQ multiplex PCR, and TCRdb kept only the in-frame ones, dropping some. Among about 22,000 clones listed, about nine tenths were seen once. This receptor was obtained from a female donor in good health, enrolled as a control in a pregnancy study. The sequencing used CD4+ T cells from peripheral blood mononuclear cells, collected after pregnancy.

CDR3: CASSLSRGYEQYF. CDR3 nucleotide sequence: TGTGCCAGCAGTCTTAGTCGGGGCTACGAGCAGTACTTC. The chain links TRBV27 to TRBJ2-7; possibly TRBD2 for D (5 bases). The germline V and J ends were trimmed by 5 bases and 3 bases, with 11 bases remaining between them. There are 13 residues in the CDR3. The germline gives CDR1 MNHEY, CDR2 SMNVEV (reference sequence).